Each of the 14 T cell receptor beta chains below was sequenced from the same sample in a study of beta chain features in type 1 diabetes. Study observations and caveats: Type 1 diabetes patients had moderately but significantly shorter TCRB CDR3s in all four CD4+ subsets.

No antigen is known for these receptors. The sequenced template was cDNA made from the entire isolated RNA. Clones were sequenced by immunoSEQ multiplex PCR, and TCRdb holds only the in-frame ones, with some missing. Seen here are hundreds of thousands of clones, roughly 13% observed once, and the top ten hold approximately 0.022%. Sequences were obtained from naive CD4+ T cells from blood. Receptors were obtained from a man between 18 and 29 years old with type 1 diabetes.

This clone was picked up a small number of times. The chain links TRBV7-9 to TRBJ2-4, with D possibly being TRBD1 (5 bases). Deletions cut 5 bases from V and 2 bases from J, with 16 bases between. The CDR3 totals 16 residues. Per germline, CDR1 SEHNR and CDR2 FQNEAQ (reference sequence). This CDR3 is CASSPAWGGPKNIQYF. Written as DNA, the CDR3 is TGTGCCAGCAGCCCCGCCTGGGGCGGTCCCAAAAACATTCAGTACTTC.

This clone was seen a few times. This chain connects TRBV27 to TRBJ1-4; D is possibly TRBD1 (6 bases). CDR1 and CDR2 (germline): MNHEY, SMNVEV (reference sequence). Trimming shortened V by 3 bases and J by 7 bases, and 12 bases separated the two germline ends. The CDR3 extends over 14 amino acids. DNA of the CDR3: TGTGCCAGCAGTTTGGCGGGGGGCGGTGAAAAACTGTTTTTT. The encoded protein is CASSLAGGGEKLFF.

Only a few counts were recorded for this clone. This specimen includes other DNA sequences encoding the same CDR3. V is TRBV11-2 and J is TRBJ1-1, with TRBD1 matching over 7 bases. The germline gives CDR1 SGHAT, CDR2 FQNNGV. V lost 1 base, J lost 1 base, and 0 bases stayed unmatched. The CDR3 contains 14 residues. The CDR3 here is CASSLGQGNTEAFF. In DNA, the CDR3 is TGTGCCAGCAGCTTAGGACAGGGGAACACTGAAGCTTTCTTT.

Points on this clone: At the DNA level, this CDR3 is encoded by other sequences in the same sample as well. V gene TRBV30 combines with J gene TRBJ2-3; D possibly uses TRBD1 or TRBD2 (5 bases each). The CDR3 loop spans 12 amino acids. Trimming took 4 bases from V and 5 from J, leaving 10 bases between them. Germline values: CDR1 GTSNPN, CDR2 SVGIG (reference sequence). This CDR3 is CAWTSGGDTQYF. The CDR3, as DNA: TGTGCCTGGACCTCTGGGGGAGATACGCAGTATTTT. Supplemented by reference TRBV30 and TRBJ2-3, the full variable domain reads SQTIHQWPATLVQPVGSPLSLECTVEGTSNPNLYWYRQAAGRGLQLLFYSVGIGQISSEVPQNLSASRPQDRQFILSSKKLLLSDSGFYLCAWTSGGDTQYFGPGTRLTVL.

This clone came up a few times. The chain has TRBV30 and TRBJ2-7, with 9 bases matching TRBD2. The V gene end was trimmed by 3 bases and the J gene end by 2 bases; junction bases not matched to a gene: 2. Looked up from germline, CDR1 is GTSNPN and CDR2 is SVGIG (reference sequence). The CDR3 consists of 13 residues. CDR3 DNA sequence: TGTGCCTGGAGCCTAGCGGGGACCTACGAGCAGTACTTC. Protein sequence: CAWSLAGTYEQYF.

CDR3 in DNA: TGTGCTAGTGGTCCCGGGCCCCCTTCTAGTGGGCTCCTCCACTTT. This gives the protein CASGPGPPSSGLLHF. The chain couples TRBV12-5 to TRBJ1-6; no definite D call. Trimming shortened V by 5 bases and J by 15 bases, and 23 bases separated the two germline ends. The CDR3 consists of 15 residues. Germline-derived CDR1 and CDR2 are LGHNT and FRNRAP.

The rearrangement uses TRBV4-1 and TRBJ1-2; a possible D gene is TRBD1 (5 bases). CDR3 size: 14 residues. CDR1 MGHRA and CDR2 YSYEKL come from the germline V gene. V lost 0 bases to trimming and J lost 4 bases, with 9 bases between them. This CDR3 is CASSQERGSYGYTF. The CDR3 region has the DNA TGCGCCAGCAGCCAAGAAAGGGGCAGCTATGGCTACACCTTC.

The chain recombines TRBV2 with TRBJ1-1; no clear D gene. Germline V gives CDR1 SNHLY, CDR2 FYNNEI. Trimming removed 11 bases at V and 1 base at J, with 14 bases between. The CDR3 is made up of 13 amino acids. The CDR3 DNA reads TGTGCCGTCACAGCGTCGGCGAACACTGAAGCTTTCTTT. Translating gives CAVTASANTEAFF.

This clone was recorded a few times. The genes are TRBV30 and TRBJ1-5, with TRBD1 as a possible D gene (6 bases). Trimming pared 1 base from V and 10 bases from J, leaving 14 bases between. This CDR3 contains 13 residues. Germline V CDR1 and CDR2: GTSNPN, SVGIG (reference sequence). The CDR3 bases are TGTGCCTGGAGTGGCAAACAGGGTTATCCCCAGCATTTT. It encodes CAWSGKQGYPQHF.

The chain couples TRBV7-2 to TRBJ1-4, with 7 bases matching TRBD1. The CDR3 loop spans 14 amino acids. From germline, CDR1 is SGHTA and CDR2 FQGNSA. The J segment lost 5 bases and the V segment lost 5 bases, leaving 5 bases of the junction unmatched. Here the CDR3 DNA reads TGTGCCAGCAGCCAGGGGGGGTTCAATGAAAAACTGTTTTTT. This translates into CASSQGGFNEKLFF.

V gene TRBV5-1 combines with J gene TRBJ2-3; no firm D call. There are 14 residues in the CDR3. V dropped 4 bases and J dropped 2 bases, with 11 bases sitting between them. The germline V gene has CDR1 SGHRS and CDR2 YFSETQ. CDR3 sequence: CASSTRVDTDTQYF. As DNA, the CDR3 is TGCGCCAGCAGCACCCGGGTCGACACAGATACGCAGTATTTT. Full variable domain (remainder filled in from reference TRBV5-1 and TRBJ2-3): KAGVTQTPRYLIKTRGQQVTLSCSPISGHRSVSWYQQTPGQGLQFLFEYFSETQRNKGNFPGRFSGRQFSNSRSEMNVSTLELGDSALYLCASSTRVDTDTQYFGPGTRLTVL.

This chain links TRBV27 with TRBJ2-1, with D perhaps matching TRBD1 or TRBD2 (6 bases each). There are 15 residues in the CDR3. CDR1 and CDR2 (germline): MNHEY, SMNVEV (reference sequence). Trimming shortened V by 6 bases and J by 3 bases, and 15 bases separated the two germline ends. The CDR3 region has the DNA TGTGCCAGCAGCAATACGGGGGCCCGCTACAATGAGCAGTTCTTC. Amino acids: CASSNTGARYNEQFF.

This rearrangement joins TRBV18 to TRBJ1-1; D is unresolved. Germline V gene lookup returns CDR1 KGHSH and CDR2 LQKENI. This CDR3 contains 13 residues. The V and J ends lost 8 bases and 1 base respectively, with 11 bases between them. Here the CDR3 reads CASPRTGNTEAFF. The CDR3 DNA sequence: TGTGCCAGCCCGCGGACGGGGAACACTGAAGCTTTCTTT.

This clone was counted between two and nine times. The chain has TRBV23-1 and TRBJ2-1; D is uncertain. TRBV23-1 qualifies as an ORF whose function is uncertain. CDR3 length: 12 residues. Trimming pared 6 bases from V and 12 bases from J, leaving 15 bases between. CDR3: CASRTTSFVQFF. As DNA, the CDR3 is TGCGCCAGCAGAACTACAAGTTTCGTGCAGTTCTTC.